The rows below give T cell receptor beta chains drawn from one sample of a study of T cells in Graves' hyperthyroidism and ophthalmopathy. TCRdb reprocessed the multiplex PCR reads via MiXCR and lists one record per CDR3 protein. The table has about 700,000 distinct CDR3 sequences, 14% seen once. What was sequenced was blood. Source of these receptors: a woman under 30 with Graves' hyperthyroidism. CDR3s include the opening cysteine and the closing phenylalanine or tryptophan. The order of the fields is D gene, V gene, clone size, J gene, CDR3 protein, CDR3 DNA. D genes are given only for firm matches. Only part of the rows carry a size: once, few, many, or a class if the clone is expanded.

-	TRBV7-2	many	TRBJ2-7	CASSFRDWTYEQYF	TGTGCCAGCAGCTTCAGGGACTGGACCTACGAGCAGTACTTC
TRBD2	TRBV28	many	TRBJ2-1	CASLSGSMRTYNEQFF	TGTGCCAGCCTTAGCGGGAGTATGCGTACCTACAATGAGCAGTTCTTC
-	TRBV30	many	TRBJ1-1	CAWSVRGGTEAFF	TGTGCCTGGAGTGTACGAGGGGGCACTGAAGCTTTCTTT
TRBD2	TRBV14	-	TRBJ2-1	CASSLEAGAGYNEQFF	TGTGCCAGCAGCCTTGAAGCGGGAGCTGGCTACAATGAGCAGTTCTTC
TRBD2	TRBV7-2	-	TRBJ2-2	CASSLSSGRALWTGELFF	TGTGCCAGCAGCCTCTCGAGCGGGAGGGCCCTTTGGACCGGGGAGCTGTTTTTT
-	TRBV7-6	many	TRBJ2-7	CASSPMAYEQYF	TGTGCCAGCAGCCCCATGGCCTACGAGCAGTACTTC
-	TRBV20-1	few	TRBJ1-5	CSASLGPGNQPQHF	TGCAGTGCTAGTCTGGGGCCGGGAAATCAGCCCCAGCATTTT
-	TRBV28	-	TRBJ2-5	CASSPPLETQYF	TGTGCCAGCAGTCCTCCCTTGGAGACCCAGTACTTC
TRBD1	TRBV7-9	many	TRBJ2-1	CASSPLPGQGKAYNEQFF	TGTGCCAGCAGCCCTCTCCCCGGACAGGGGAAGGCCTACAATGAGCAGTTCTTC
-	TRBV12-3/TRBV12-4	-	TRBJ1-2	CACSRVNYGYTF	TGTGCCTGCTCCAGGGTGAACTATGGCTACACCTTC
-	TRBV9	many	TRBJ1-4	CASSVGLTLGEKLFF	TGTGCCAGCAGCGTAGGTCTAACTTTAGGTGAAAAACTGTTTTTT
TRBD1	TRBV29-1	many	TRBJ2-1	CSVERDSYNEQFF	TGCAGCGTTGAACGGGACAGCTACAATGAGCAGTTCTTC
-	TRBV11-1	many	TRBJ2-1	CASSLATGTRGSNEQFF	TGTGCCAGCAGCTTAGCTACCGGGACACGGGGGTCGAATGAGCAGTTCTTC
-	TRBV2	many	TRBJ1-5	CASSEVGQRQPQHF	TGTGCCAGCAGTGAAGTAGGACAGAGACAGCCCCAGCATTTT